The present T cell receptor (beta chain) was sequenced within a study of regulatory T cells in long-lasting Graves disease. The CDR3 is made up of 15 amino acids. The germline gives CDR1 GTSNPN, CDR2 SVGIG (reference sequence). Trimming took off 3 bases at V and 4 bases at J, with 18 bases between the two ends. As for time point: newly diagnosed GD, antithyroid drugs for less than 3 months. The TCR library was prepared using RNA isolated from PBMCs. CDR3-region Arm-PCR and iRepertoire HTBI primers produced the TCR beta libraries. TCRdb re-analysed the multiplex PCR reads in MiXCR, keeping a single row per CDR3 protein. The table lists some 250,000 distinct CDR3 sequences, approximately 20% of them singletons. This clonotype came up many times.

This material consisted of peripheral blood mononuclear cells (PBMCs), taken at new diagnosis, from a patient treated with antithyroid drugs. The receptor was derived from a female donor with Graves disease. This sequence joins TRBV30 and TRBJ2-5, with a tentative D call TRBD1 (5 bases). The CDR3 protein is CAWREDRSMPETQYF. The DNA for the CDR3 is TGTGCCTGGAGAGAAGACAGAAGCATGCCAGAGACCCAGTACTTC.